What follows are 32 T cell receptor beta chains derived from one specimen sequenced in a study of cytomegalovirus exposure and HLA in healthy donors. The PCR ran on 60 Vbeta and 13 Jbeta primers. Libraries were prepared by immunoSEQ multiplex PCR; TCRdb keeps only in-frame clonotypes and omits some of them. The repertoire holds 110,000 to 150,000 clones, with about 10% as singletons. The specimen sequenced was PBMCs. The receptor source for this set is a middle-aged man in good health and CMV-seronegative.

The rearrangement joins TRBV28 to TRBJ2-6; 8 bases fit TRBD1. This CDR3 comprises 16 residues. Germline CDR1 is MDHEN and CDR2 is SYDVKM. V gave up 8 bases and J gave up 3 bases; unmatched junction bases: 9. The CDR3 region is CASYPSRGHGANVLTF. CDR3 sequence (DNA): TGTGCCAGCTATCCCTCCAGGGGGCATGGGGCCAACGTCCTGACTTTC.

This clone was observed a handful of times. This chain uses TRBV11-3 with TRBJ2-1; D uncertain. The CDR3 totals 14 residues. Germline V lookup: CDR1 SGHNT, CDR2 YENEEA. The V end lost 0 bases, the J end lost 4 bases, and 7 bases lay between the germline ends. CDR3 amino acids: CASSLDSYYNEQFF. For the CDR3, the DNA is TGTGCCAGCAGCTTAGACAGTTATTACAATGAGCAGTTCTTC.

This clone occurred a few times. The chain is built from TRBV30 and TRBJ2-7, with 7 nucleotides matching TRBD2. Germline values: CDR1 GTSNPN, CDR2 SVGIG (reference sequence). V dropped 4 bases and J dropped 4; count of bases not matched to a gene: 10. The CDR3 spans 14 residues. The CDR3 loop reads CAWTRGGSAYEQYF. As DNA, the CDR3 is TGTGCCTGGACGAGGGGCGGGAGTGCATACGAGCAGTACTTC.

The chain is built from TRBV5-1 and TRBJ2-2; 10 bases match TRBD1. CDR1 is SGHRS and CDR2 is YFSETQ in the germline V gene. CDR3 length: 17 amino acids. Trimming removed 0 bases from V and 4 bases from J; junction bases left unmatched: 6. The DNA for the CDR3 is TGCGCCAGCAGCTTGGTACCGGGACAGGGGATCACCGGGGAGCTGTTTTTT. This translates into CASSLVPGQGITGELFF. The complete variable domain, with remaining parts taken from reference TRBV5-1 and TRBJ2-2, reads KAGVTQTPRYLIKTRGQQVTLSCSPISGHRSVSWYQQTPGQGLQFLFEYFSETQRNKGNFPGRFSGRQFSNSRSEMNVSTLELGDSALYLCASSLVPGQGITGELFFGEGSRLTVL.

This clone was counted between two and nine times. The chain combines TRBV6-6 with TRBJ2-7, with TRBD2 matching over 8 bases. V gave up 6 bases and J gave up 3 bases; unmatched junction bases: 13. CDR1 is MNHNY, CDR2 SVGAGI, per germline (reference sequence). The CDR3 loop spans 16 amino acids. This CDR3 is CASRSQGIGGGYEQYF. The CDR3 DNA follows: TGTGCCAGCAGATCTCAGGGGATCGGGGGGGGCTACGAGCAGTACTTC.

In DNA form, the CDR3 reads TGTGCCAGCAGTGACGAGAGTCCCTCGAACACTGAAGCTTTCTTT. Protein product: CASSDESPSNTEAFF. V gene TRBV6-1 combines with J gene TRBJ1-1, with no clear D. CDR1 and CDR2 (germline): MNHNS, SASEGT. V lost 3 bases and J lost 1, with 12 bases in between. The CDR3 consists of 15 residues.

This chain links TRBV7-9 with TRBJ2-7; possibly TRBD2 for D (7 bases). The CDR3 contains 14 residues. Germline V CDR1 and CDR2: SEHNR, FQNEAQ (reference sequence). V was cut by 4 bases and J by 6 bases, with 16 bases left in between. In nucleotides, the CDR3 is TGTGCCAGCAGCTCCTTCGGGGGGCCTGGCGAGCAGTACTTC. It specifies CASSSFGGPGEQYF.

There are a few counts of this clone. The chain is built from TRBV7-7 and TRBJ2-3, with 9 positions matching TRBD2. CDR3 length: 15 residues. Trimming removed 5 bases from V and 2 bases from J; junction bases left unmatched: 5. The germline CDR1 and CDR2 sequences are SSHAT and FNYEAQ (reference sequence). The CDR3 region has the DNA TGTGCCAGCAGCGAGAGCGGGAGGCCCACAGATACGCAGTATTTT. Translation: CASSESGRPTDTQYF.

CDR3 bases: TGTGCCAGCAGCTTCCCTGGGGCCGAGGAGACCCAGTACTTC. Amino acid sequence: CASSFPGAEETQYF. The chain uses TRBV5-8 and TRBJ2-5; tentatively, D is TRBD1 (5 bases). With 2 bases removed from V and 5 bases from J, the gap between germline ends came to 13 bases. CDR3 length equals 14 residues. The germline CDR1 and CDR2 sequences are SGHTS and YDEGEE. The full variable domain, with the rest looked up from reference TRBV5-8 and TRBJ2-5, is EAGVTQSPTHLIKTRGQQATLRCSPISGHTSVYWYQQALGLGLQFLLWYDEGEERNRGNFPPRFSGRQFPNYSSELNVNALELEDSALYLCASSFPGAEETQYFGPGTRLLVL.

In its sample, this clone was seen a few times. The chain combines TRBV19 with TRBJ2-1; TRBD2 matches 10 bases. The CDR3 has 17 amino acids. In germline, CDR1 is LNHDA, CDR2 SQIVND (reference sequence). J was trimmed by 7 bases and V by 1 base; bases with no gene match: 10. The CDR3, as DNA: TGTGCCAGTAGTATAGGGGGGCTAGCGGGAGTTAGGAATGAGCAGTTCTTC. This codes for CASSIGGLAGVRNEQFF.

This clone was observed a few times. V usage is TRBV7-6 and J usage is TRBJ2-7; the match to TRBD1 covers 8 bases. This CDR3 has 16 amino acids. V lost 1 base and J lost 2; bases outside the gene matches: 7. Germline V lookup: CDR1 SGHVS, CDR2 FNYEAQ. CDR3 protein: CASSLEESRGPYEQYF. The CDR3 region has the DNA TGTGCCAGCAGCTTAGAGGAATCCAGGGGGCCCTACGAGCAGTACTTC.

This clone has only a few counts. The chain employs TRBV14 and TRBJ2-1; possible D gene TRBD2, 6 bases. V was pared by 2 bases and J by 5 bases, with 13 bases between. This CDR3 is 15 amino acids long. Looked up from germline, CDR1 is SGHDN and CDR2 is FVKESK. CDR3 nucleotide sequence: TGTGCCAGCAGCCAACATATTATAGCGGACAATGAGCAGTTCTTC. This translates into CASSQHIIADNEQFF.

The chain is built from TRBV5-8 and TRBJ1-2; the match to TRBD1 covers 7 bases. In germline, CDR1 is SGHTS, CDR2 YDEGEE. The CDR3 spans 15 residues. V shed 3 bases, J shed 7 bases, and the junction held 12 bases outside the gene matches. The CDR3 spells CASSSLDRAGGGYTF. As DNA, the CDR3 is TGTGCCAGCAGCTCTCTCGACAGGGCAGGGGGTGGCTACACCTTC. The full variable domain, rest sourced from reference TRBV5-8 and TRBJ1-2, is EAGVTQSPTHLIKTRGQQATLRCSPISGHTSVYWYQQALGLGLQFLLWYDEGEERNRGNFPPRFSGRQFPNYSSELNVNALELEDSALYLCASSSLDRAGGGYTFGSGTRLTVV.

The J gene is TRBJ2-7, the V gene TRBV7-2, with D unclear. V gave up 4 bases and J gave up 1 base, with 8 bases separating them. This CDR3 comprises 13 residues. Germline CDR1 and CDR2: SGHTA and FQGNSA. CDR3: CASSSLESYEQYF. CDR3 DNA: TGTGCCAGCAGCTCCCTGGAGTCCTACGAGCAGTACTTC.

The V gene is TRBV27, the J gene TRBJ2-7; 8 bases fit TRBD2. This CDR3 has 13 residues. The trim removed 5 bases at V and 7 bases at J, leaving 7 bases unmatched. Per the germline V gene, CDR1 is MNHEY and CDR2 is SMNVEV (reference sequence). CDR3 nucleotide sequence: TGTGCCAGCAGTCTCCAGGGGACTAGAGAGCAGTACTTC. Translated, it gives CASSLQGTREQYF.

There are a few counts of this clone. The CDR3 region is CASSLSGALADEQFF. In nucleotides, the CDR3 is TGTGCCAGCAGTTTAAGCGGAGCCTTAGCGGATGAGCAGTTCTTC. The rearrangement joins TRBV28 to TRBJ2-1, with D possibly matching TRBD2 (6 bases). The V gene's germline CDR1 is MDHEN and CDR2 SYDVKM. The CDR3 has 15 residues. Trimming cost V 2 bases and J 8 bases, with 16 bases left between them.

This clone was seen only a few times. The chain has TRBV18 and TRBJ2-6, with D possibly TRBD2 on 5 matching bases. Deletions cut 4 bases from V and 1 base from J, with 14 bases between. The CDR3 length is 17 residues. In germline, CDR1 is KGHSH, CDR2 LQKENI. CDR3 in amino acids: CASSLRGSGSGANVLTF. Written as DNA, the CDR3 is TGTGCCAGCTCACTCCGAGGGTCGGGGTCTGGGGCCAACGTCCTGACTTTC.

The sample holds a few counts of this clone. CDR3 sequence reads: CASSSLAGGYEQYF. The CDR3 DNA follows: TGTGCCAGCAGCTCTCTAGCGGGAGGCTACGAGCAGTACTTC. V usage is TRBV11-2 and J usage is TRBJ2-7; TRBD2 matches at 11 bases. J lost 3 bases, V lost 4 bases, and 2 bases had no gene match. The CDR3 spans 14 residues. From germline, CDR1 is SGHAT and CDR2 FQNNGV. Full variable domain (remainder filled in from reference TRBV11-2 and TRBJ2-7): EAGVAQSPRYKIIEKRQSVAFWCNPISGHATLYWYQQILGQGPKLLIQFQNNGVVDDSQLPKDRFSAERLKGVDSTLKIQPAKLEDSAVYLCASSSLAGGYEQYFGPGTRLTVT.

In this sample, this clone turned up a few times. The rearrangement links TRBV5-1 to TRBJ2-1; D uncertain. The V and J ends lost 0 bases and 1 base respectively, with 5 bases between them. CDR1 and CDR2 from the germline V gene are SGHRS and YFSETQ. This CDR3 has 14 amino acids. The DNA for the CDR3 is TGCGCCAGCAGCTTGGATGCGTCCTACAATGAGCAGTTCTTC. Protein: CASSLDASYNEQFF.

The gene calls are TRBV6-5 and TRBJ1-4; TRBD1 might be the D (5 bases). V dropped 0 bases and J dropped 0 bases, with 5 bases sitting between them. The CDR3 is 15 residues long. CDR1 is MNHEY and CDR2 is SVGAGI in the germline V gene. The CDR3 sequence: CASSYSQATNEKLFF. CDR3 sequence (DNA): TGTGCCAGCAGTTACTCACAGGCAACTAATGAAAAACTGTTTTTT.

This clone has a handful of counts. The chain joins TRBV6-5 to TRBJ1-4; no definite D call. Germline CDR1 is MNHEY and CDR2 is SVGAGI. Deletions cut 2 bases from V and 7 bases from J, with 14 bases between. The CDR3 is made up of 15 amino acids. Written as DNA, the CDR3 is TGTGCCAGCAGTTACAGGGTCGGGGTGGGTGAAAAACTGTTTTTT. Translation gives CASSYRVGVGEKLFF.

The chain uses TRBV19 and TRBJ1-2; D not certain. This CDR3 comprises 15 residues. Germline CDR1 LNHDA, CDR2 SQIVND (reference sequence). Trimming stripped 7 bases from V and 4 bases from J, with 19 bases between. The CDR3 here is CASTDGGSLGYGYTF. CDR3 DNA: TGTGCCAGTACCGACGGCGGCTCCTTAGGCTATGGCTACACCTTC.

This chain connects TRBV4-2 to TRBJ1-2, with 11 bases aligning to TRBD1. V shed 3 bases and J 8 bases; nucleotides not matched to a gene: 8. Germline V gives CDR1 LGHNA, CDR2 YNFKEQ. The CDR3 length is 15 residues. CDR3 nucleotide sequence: TGTGCCAGCAGCCAGGACTGGACAGGGGGCGAGGGCTACACCTTC. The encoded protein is CASSQDWTGGEGYTF.

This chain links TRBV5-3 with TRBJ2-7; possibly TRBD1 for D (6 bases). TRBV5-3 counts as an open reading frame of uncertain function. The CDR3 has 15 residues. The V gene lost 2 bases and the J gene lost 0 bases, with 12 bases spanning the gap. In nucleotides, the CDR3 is TGTGCCAGAAGCTTCCAGGGGCTAAGCTCCTACGAGCAGTACTTC. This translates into CARSFQGLSSYEQYF.

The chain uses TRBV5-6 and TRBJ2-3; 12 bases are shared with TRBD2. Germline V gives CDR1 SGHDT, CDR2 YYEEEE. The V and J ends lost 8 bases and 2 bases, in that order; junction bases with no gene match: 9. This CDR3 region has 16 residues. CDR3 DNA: TGTGCCAGTGGGGGGTCTAGCGGGAGGGTCACAGATACGCAGTATTTT. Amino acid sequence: CASGGSSGRVTDTQYF.

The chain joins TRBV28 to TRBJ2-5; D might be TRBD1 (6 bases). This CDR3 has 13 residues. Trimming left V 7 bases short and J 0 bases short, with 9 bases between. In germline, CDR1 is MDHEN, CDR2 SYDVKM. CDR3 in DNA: TGTGCCAGCACCTGGGGGCACCAAGAGACCCAGTACTTC. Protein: CASTWGHQETQYF.

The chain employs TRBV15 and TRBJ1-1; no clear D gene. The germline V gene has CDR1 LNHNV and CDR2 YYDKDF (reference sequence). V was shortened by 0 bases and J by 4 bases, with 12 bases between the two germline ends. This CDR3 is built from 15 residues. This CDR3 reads CATSRDARMSTEAFF. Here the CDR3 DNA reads TGTGCCACCAGCAGAGACGCGAGGATGAGCACTGAAGCTTTCTTT. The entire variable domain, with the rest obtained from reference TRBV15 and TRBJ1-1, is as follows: DAMVIQNPRYQVTQFGKPVTLSCSQTLNHNVMYWYQQKSSQAPKLLFHYYDKDFNNEADTPDNFQSRRPNTSFCFLDIRSPGLGDTAMYLCATSRDARMSTEAFFGQGTRLTVV.

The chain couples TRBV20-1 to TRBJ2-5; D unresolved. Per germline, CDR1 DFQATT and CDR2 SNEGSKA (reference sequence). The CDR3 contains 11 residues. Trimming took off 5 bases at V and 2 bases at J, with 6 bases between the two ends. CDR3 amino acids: CSAEYQETQYF. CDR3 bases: TGCAGTGCTGAGTATCAAGAGACCCAGTACTTC.

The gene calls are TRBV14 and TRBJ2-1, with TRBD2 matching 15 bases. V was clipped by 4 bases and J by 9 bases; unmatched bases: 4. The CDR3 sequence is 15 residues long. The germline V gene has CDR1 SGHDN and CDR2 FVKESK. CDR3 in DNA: TGTGCCAGCAGCCGGGGACTAGCGGGGGGAGGTGAGCAGTTCTTC. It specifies CASSRGLAGGGEQFF.

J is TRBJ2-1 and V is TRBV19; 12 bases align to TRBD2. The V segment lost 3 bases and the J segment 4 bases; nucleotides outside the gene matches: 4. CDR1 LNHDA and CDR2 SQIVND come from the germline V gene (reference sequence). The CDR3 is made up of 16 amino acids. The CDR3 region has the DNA TGTGCCAGTAGTATCGGACTAGCGGGACTATACAATGAGCAGTTCTTC. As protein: CASSIGLAGLYNEQFF.

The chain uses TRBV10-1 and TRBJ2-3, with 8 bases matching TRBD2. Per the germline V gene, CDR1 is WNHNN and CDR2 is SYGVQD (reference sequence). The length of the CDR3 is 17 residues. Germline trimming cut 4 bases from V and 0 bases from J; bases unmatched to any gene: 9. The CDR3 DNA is TGCGCCAGCAGTGTCGAAGTAGCGGGGACTAGCACAGATACGCAGTATTTT. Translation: CASSVEVAGTSTDTQYF.

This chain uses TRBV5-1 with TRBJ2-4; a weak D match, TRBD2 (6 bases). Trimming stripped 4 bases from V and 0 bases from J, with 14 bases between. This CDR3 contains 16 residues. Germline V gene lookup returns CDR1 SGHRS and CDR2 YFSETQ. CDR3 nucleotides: TGCGCCAGCAGCCTGGGGGGTGGACTAGCCAAAAACATTCAGTACTTC. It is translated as CASSLGGGLAKNIQYF.